The 8 T cell receptor beta chains presented below share a single source sample, sequenced in a study of blood T cells in healthy people across ages. A J-beta primer mix and a sample-barcoded 5' primer were used in a second PCR of about 7 to 12 cycles. TCRdb redid the calling of the 5' RACE reads with MiXCR, one entry per CDR3 protein. The sample yields hundreds of thousands of distinct CDR3 sequences, around 43% seen once. The sample taken for sequencing was blood. Receptors were obtained from a man at least 80 years old in good health.

This clonotype was counted ten times or more. A read error is possible here, since a much larger clone lies one base away. CDR3: CSGLATSGGFEQYF. CDR3 bases: TGCAGTGGCCTCGCGACTAGCGGGGGTTTTGAGCAGTACTTC. This chain connects TRBV20-1 to TRBJ2-5; 12 nucleotides align to TRBD2. The V gene's germline CDR1 is DFQATT and CDR2 SNEGSKA (reference sequence). With 7 bases clipped from V and 11 bases from J, the junction kept 14 bases outside the gene matches. CDR3 length equals 14 residues.

The rearrangement links TRBV12-3 or TRBV12-4 to TRBJ2-3; D is unresolved. V was shortened by 3 bases and J by 2 bases, with 9 bases between the two germline ends. There are 14 residues in the CDR3. The CDR3 nucleotides read TGTGCCAGCAGTTTTTTCTCAGTCACAGATACGCAGTATTTT. Its translation: CASSFFSVTDTQYF.

This clonotype was counted many times. This chain uses TRBV7-2 with TRBJ2-7, with D possibly matching TRBD2 (5 bases). V lost 2 bases to trimming and J lost 5 bases, with 13 bases between them. The CDR3 has 14 residues. Germline CDR1 reads SGHTA; CDR2 reads FQGNSA. This chain's CDR3 is CASSLIGRGNEQYF. The CDR3 nucleotides are TGTGCCAGCAGCTTAATAGGAAGAGGGAACGAGCAGTACTTC.

This clonotype was detected a few times. CDR3 region: CASSLNPGILSEQFF. The CDR3 bases are TGTGCCAGCAGTTTAAATCCGGGTATACTTTCTGAGCAGTTCTTC. J is TRBJ2-1 and V is TRBV27; D not resolved. Trimming took off 2 bases at V and 9 bases at J, with 17 bases between the two ends. The CDR3 is made up of 15 amino acids. Germline V gene sequence: CDR1 MNHEY, CDR2 SMNVEV (reference sequence).

As regards this clonotype: The junction departs from germline at one end; a sequencing error may be responsible. The gene calls are TRBV4-1 and TRBJ2-3, with TRBD2 matching 12 bases. Germline V lookup: CDR1 MGHRA, CDR2 YSYEKL. The CDR3 consists of 17 residues. CDR3 region: CTSSPHRTSGVLDTQYF. For the CDR3, the DNA is TGCACCAGCAGCCCCCACCGGACTAGCGGGGTACTAGATACGCAGTATTTT.

V usage is TRBV11-2 and J usage is TRBJ2-5, with a possible D match to TRBD1 (6 bases). The CDR3 contains 16 residues. CDR1 and CDR2 from the germline V gene are SGHAT and FQNNGV. Trimming took off 5 bases at V and 4 bases at J, with 20 bases between the two ends. The CDR3 region is CASSPEGGVSGETQYF. For the CDR3, the DNA is TGTGCCAGCAGCCCCGAAGGGGGAGTTTCCGGAGAGACCCAGTACTTC.

CDR3: CASSPGQGGPYEQYF. The CDR3 DNA reads as TGTGCCAGCTCACCCGGACAGGGTGGACCCTACGAGCAGTACTTC. The chain combines TRBV18 with TRBJ2-7; 8 nucleotides align to TRBD1. Germline V gene sequence: CDR1 KGHSH, CDR2 LQKENI. Trimming at V came to 3 bases and at J to 2 bases, leaving 6 bases not matched to a gene. This CDR3 region has 15 residues.

The chain links TRBV7-9 to TRBJ2-5; D uncertain. V was pared by 8 bases and J by 11 bases, with 18 bases between. Germline CDR1 is SEHNR and CDR2 is FQNEAQ (reference sequence). There are 12 residues in the CDR3. The CDR3 bases are TGTGCCAGCGGCGCCGGTCGAGGAGATCAGTACTTC. This translates into CASGAGRGDQYF.